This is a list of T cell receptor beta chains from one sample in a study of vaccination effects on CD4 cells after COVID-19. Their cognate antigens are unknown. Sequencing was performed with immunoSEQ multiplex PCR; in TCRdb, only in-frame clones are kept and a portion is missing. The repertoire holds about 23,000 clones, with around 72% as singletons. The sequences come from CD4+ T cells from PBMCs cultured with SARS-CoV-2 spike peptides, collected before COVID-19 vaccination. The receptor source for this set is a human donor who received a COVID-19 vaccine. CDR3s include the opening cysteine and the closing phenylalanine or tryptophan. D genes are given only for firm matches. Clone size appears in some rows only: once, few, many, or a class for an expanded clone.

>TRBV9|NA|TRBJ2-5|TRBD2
CASSVGVAGGPETQYF
TGTGCCAGCAGCGTAGGGGTAGCGGGGGGGCCAGAGACCCAGTACTTC
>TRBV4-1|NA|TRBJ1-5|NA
CASSQGLVGTRNQPQHF
TGCGCCAGCAGCCAAGGGCTCGTTGGTACGCGCAATCAGCCCCAGCATTTT
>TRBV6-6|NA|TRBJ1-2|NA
CASSFGQNYGYTF
TGTGCCAGCAGTTTCGGACAGAACTATGGCTACACCTTC
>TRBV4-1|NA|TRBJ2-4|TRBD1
CASSQGQGIAKNIQYF
TGCGCCAGCAGCCAGGGACAGGGTATAGCCAAAAACATTCAGTACTTC
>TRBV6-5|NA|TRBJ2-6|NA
CASRPGQSGANVLTF
TGTGCCAGCAGACCCGGACAGTCTGGGGCCAACGTCCTGACTTTC
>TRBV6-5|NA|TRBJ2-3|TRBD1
CASITGGYLDTQYF
TGTGCCAGCATCACAGGGGGCTATCTAGATACGCAGTATTTT
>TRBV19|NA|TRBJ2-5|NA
CASSIGWAGQETQYF
TGTGCCAGTAGTATTGGCTGGGCAGGACAAGAGACCCAGTACTTC
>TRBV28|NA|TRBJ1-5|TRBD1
CATQGQGSKPQHF
TGTGCCACCCAGGGACAGGGAAGCAAGCCCCAGCATTTT
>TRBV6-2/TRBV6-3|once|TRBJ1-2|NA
CASSYPPGSDGYTF
TGTGCCAGCAGTTACCCCCCAGGGAGCGATGGCTACACCTTC
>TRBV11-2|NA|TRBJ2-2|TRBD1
CASSRDRGMDGELFF
TGTGCCAGCAGCCGAGACAGGGGAATGGACGGGGAGCTGTTTTTT
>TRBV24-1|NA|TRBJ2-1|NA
CATSDLGTNDNEQFF
TGTGCCACCAGTGATTTAGGGACCAACGACAATGAGCAGTTCTTC
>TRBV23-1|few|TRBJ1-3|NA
CASSHTKFSGNTIYF
TGCGCCAGCAGTCACACGAAGTTTTCTGGAAACACCATATATTTT
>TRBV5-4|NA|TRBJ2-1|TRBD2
CASRMTSGVYNEQFF
TGTGCCAGCAGGATGACTAGCGGGGTCTACAATGAGCAGTTCTTC
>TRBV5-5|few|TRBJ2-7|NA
CASSLSQGPYEQYF
TGTGCCAGCAGCTTGTCGCAGGGCCCCTACGAGCAGTACTTC
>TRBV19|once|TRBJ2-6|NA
CASSIVLAGANVLTF
TGTGCCAGTAGTATCGTTCTGGCCGGGGCCAACGTCCTGACTTTC
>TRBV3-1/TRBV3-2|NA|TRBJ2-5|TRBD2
CASSPLGGGARETQYF
TGTGCCAGCAGCCCCTTGGGCGGGGGGGCTCGGGAGACCCAGTACTTC
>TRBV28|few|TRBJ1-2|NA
CASSLPGQLTNYGYTF
TGTGCCAGCAGTCTCCCTGGACAGCTTACTAACTATGGCTACACCTTC
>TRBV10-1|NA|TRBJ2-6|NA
CASSPHGANVLTF
TGCGCCAGCAGTCCACATGGGGCCAACGTCCTGACTTTC
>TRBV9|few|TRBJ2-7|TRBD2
CASSQSGSYSYEQYF
TGTGCCAGCAGCCAGAGCGGGAGCTATTCCTACGAGCAGTACTTC
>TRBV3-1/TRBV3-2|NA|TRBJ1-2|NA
CASSQDRGSDYTF
TGTGCCAGCAGCCAAGACAGGGGCTCTGACTACACCTTC
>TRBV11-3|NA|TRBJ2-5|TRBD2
CASSLRGAGETQYF
TGTGCCAGCAGCCTGCGGGGGGCTGGGGAGACCCAGTACTTC
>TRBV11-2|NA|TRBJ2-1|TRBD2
CASSLVSGGGEQFF
TGTGCCAGCAGCTTAGTAAGCGGGGGGGGTGAGCAGTTCTTC
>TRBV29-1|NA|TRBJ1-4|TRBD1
CSGTGGWNEKLFF
TGCAGCGGTACAGGGGGCTGGAATGAAAAACTGTTTTTT
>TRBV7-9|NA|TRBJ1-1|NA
CASSLALGVIPEAFF
TGTGCCAGCAGCTTAGCGCTCGGAGTGATCCCTGAAGCTTTCTTT
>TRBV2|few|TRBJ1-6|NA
CASRGRTGTDSPLHF
TGTGCCAGCAGAGGGAGAACAGGGACCGATTCACCCCTCCACTTT
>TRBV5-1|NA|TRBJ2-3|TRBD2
CASSWGSGGGADTQYF
TGCGCCAGCAGCTGGGGGTCGGGCGGGGGAGCAGATACGCAGTATTTT
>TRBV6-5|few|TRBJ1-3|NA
CASSLQGGLGNTIYF
TGTGCCAGCAGTTTACAGGGTGGCCTTGGAAACACCATATATTTT
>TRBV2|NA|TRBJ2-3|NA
CASSAEGSTDTQYF
TGTGCCAGCAGTGCGGAAGGGAGCACAGATACGCAGTATTTT
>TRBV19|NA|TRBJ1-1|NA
CASRLGRQGSMNTEAFF
TGTGCCAGTAGGCTAGGTCGGCAGGGGAGCATGAACACTGAAGCTTTCTTT
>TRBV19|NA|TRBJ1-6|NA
CASSPGDRLLYNSPLHF
TGTGCCAGTAGTCCGGGAGACAGGCTCCTCTATAATTCACCCCTCCACTTT
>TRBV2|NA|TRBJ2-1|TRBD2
CASKNGGGPVSYNEQFF
TGTGCCAGCAAGAACGGCGGGGGGCCCGTCTCCTACAATGAGCAGTTCTTC
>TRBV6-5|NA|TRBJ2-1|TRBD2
CASSRTSGTYEQFF
TGTGCCAGCAGTAGGACTAGCGGGACCTATGAGCAGTTCTTC
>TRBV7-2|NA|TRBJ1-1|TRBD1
CASSFGTGVTEAFF
TGTGCCAGCAGCTTTGGGACAGGGGTCACTGAAGCTTTCTTT
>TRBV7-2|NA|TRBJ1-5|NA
CASSLSTNQPQHF
TGTGCCAGCAGCTTATCTACGAATCAGCCCCAGCATTTT
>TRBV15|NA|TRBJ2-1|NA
CATSRDLGYGYNEQFF
TGTGCCACCAGCAGAGATCTGGGGTATGGGTACAATGAGCAGTTCTTC
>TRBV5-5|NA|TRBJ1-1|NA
CASSLGPHSMNTEAFF
TGTGCCAGCAGCTTGGGCCCCCACAGTATGAACACTGAAGCTTTCTTT
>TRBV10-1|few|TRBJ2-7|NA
CASMVRTSAGYEQYF
TGCGCCAGCATGGTCCGGACCTCAGCGGGCTACGAGCAGTACTTC
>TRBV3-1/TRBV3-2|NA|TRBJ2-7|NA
CASSQVSSVTYEQYF
TGTGCCAGCAGCCAAGTGTCTAGCGTGACCTACGAGCAGTACTTC
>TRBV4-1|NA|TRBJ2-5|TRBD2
CASSLGLAGQETQYF
TGCGCCAGCAGCCTCGGACTAGCGGGACAAGAGACCCAGTACTTC
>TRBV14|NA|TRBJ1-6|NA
CASSQEVGNSPLHF
TGTGCCAGCAGCCAAGAAGTAGGAAATTCACCCCTCCACTTT
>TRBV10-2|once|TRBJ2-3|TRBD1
CASSESGRGLTDTQYF
TGCGCCAGCAGTGAGTCCGGCAGGGGGCTTACAGATACGCAGTATTTT
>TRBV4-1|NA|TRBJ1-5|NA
CASSQDWDQPQHF
TGCGCCAGCAGCCAAGATTGGGATCAGCCCCAGCATTTT
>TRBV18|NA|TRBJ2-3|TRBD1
CASSPGQGAPDTQYF
TGTGCCAGCTCACCGGGACAGGGGGCCCCAGATACGCAGTATTTT
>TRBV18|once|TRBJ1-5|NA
CASSPLKGGQPQHF
TGTGCCAGCTCACCCCTGAAGGGGGGTCAGCCCCAGCATTTT
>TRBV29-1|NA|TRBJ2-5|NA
CSVESPTHVGGTQYF
TGCAGCGTTGAGTCCCCAACTCACGTGGGGGGGACCCAGTACTTC
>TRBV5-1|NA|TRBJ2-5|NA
CASSSGSEETQYF
TGCGCCAGCAGTTCAGGATCCGAAGAGACCCAGTACTTC
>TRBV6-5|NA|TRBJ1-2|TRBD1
CASIRGLGSYGYTF
TGTGCCAGCATCAGGGGGCTCGGGAGTTATGGCTACACCTTC
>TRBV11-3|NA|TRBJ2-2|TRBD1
CASSQGQGGGTGELFF
TGTGCCAGCAGCCAGGGACAGGGTGGAGGAACCGGGGAGCTGTTTTTT
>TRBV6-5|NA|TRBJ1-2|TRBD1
CASMSPGGAFGYTF
TGTGCCAGCATGAGTCCAGGGGGCGCCTTTGGCTACACCTTC
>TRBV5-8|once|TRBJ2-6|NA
CASSGALAAGANVLTF
TGTGCCAGCAGCGGGGCCTTGGCAGCTGGGGCCAACGTCCTGACTTTC
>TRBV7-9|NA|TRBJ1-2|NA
CASSLQLNRKHYGYTF
TGTGCCAGCAGCCTCCAACTGAACAGGAAACACTATGGCTACACCTTC
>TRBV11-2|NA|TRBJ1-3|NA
CASSLGGSGNTIYF
TGTGCCAGCAGTTTGGGGGGTTCTGGAAACACCATATATTTT
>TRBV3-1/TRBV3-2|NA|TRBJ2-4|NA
CASSDLAKNIQYF
TGTGCCAGCAGTGACTTAGCCAAAAACATTCAGTACTTC
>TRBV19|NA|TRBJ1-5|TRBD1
CASSTGTAENQPQHF
TGTGCCAGTAGCACCGGGACAGCAGAGAATCAGCCCCAGCATTTT
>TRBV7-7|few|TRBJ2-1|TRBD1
CASSLGDTGVNEQFF
TGTGCCAGCAGCTTAGGGGACACAGGGGTCAATGAGCAGTTCTTC
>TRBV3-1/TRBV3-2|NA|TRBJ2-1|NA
CASSQVWPHNEQFF
TGTGCCAGCAGCCAAGTGTGGCCGCACAATGAGCAGTTCTTC
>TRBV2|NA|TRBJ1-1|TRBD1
CASSFVPGGTNTEAFF
TGTGCCAGCAGTTTTGTACCAGGGGGTACTAACACTGAAGCTTTCTTT